This T cell receptor (beta chain) was documented in a study of cytomegalovirus exposure and HLA in healthy donors (dated by TCRdb to 2016 to 2017). Concerning the study at large: According to a later analysis, one platform produced both the approximately 110 validation repertoires and the 666 repertoires of the first cohort. A separate validation cohort of some 130 different subjects was used in addition to the roughly 640-subject first cohort. The study aimed to test whether cataloging public T cell receptors could reveal signatures of past pathogen exposure. The study combined high-throughput TCR immunosequencing, statistical association of individual TCRs with disease status, and machine learning to predict cytomegalovirus infection status.

Overall results and qualifications from the work: In vitro tests confirmed that a few of the cytomegalovirus-associated TCR beta chains recognize cytomegalovirus antigens. The classifier was reported to diagnose cytomegalovirus status with high specificity and sensitivity in both the original and validation cohorts. It was suggested by the authors that the approach could potentially be generalized to other disease states and immunological phenotypes. Most TCR sequences were observed very rarely across donors, whereas some public TCRs were present in many individuals. Of the cluster scores, approximately 94% were above 0 in a later analysis, which found that TCRs clustered in the first cohort also tended to co-occur in the approximately 120 validation repertoires. A total of fewer than 200 TCR beta chains were listed by the study as associated with cytomegalovirus. A later analysis lacked HLA typing for the validation cohort, so it scored co-occurrence in that cohort across all 120 or so repertoires.

CDR1 and CDR2, looked up from the germline V gene, are ENHRY and SYGVKD. Including the terminal cysteine and phenylalanine, the CDR3 comprises 13 residues. The CDR3 DNA has 39 bases and is translated from base 1. V has 4 bases trimmed and J has 2 bases trimmed; junction bases matching no gene number 1. Receptor libraries were prepared by the immunoSEQ multiplex PCR assay. The authors processed their data as follows. To diagnose cytomegalovirus status from the catalog of TCR beta chain sequences, a statistical classification framework was built. TCRdb took this table from immuneACCESS and kept in-frame rearrangements with V and J called. Such tables lack part of the clones; where checked against another copy, unresolved V genes explain under half of the gap, and the rest is unexplained. V and J calls and clone size are given by that table; D and trimming were obtained from the DNA. In this sample the table shows roughly 120,000 clones, under 90% of which occur a single time. Around 1.9% of the sample is taken by the ten largest.

The donors were included in the validation cohort of approximately 120 subjects, a group kept apart from the roughly 670-subject first cohort. A remark on this clone: No antigen is known for it. Base qualities are not at hand, and no much larger clone is one base apart.

This receptor was obtained from a woman aged 30 to 39 in good health and CMV-seronegative. Rearrangement joined TRBV10-3 to TRBJ2-7; 8 central bases correspond to TRBD1. Sequenced: PBMCs. The CDR3 protein is CAISGTGTYEQYF. The DNA sequence is as follows: TGTGCCATCAGTGGGACAGGGACCTACGAGCAGTACTTC.